These T cell receptor beta chains were read from a single sample in a study of blood T cell repertoires in COVID-19. Sequencing used immunoSEQ multiplex PCR; TCRdb keeps in-frame clones, though not all of them. The top ten clones hold roughly two fifths of a sample with fewer than 75,000 clones, around four fifths of them seen once. The sample was peripheral blood. The receptors shown here come from a human donor in a cohort sampled during active COVID-19. The conserved cysteine and the conserved F or W are not part of the CDR3 here.

J gene: TRBJ1-1
CDR3 length: 11
V gene: TRBV4-1
CDR3 protein: ASRRGMSTEAF

J gene: TRBJ2-5
CDR3 length: 14
V gene: TRBV11-2
CDR3 protein: ASSSTERAGVETQY

J gene: TRBJ2-3
CDR3 length: 15
V gene: TRBV2
CDR3 protein: ASSFDPGQGIADTQY

J gene: TRBJ2-1
CDR3 length: 16
V gene: TRBV3-1/TRBV3-2
CDR3 protein: ASSSLLRGRGSYNEQF

J gene: TRBJ1-4
CDR3 length: 15
V gene: TRBV7-9
CDR3 protein: ASSLVGFRGWCEKLF

J gene: TRBJ1-2
CDR3 length: 14
V gene: TRBV5-6
CDR3 protein: ASSWTGAVIGHGYT

J gene: TRBJ2-7
CDR3 length: 15
V gene: TRBV24-1
CDR3 protein: ATSAPWRGQGLYEQY

J gene: TRBJ1-4
CDR3 length: 12
V gene: TRBV5-8
CDR3 protein: ASSLVGAFEKLF

J gene: TRBJ2-7
CDR3 length: 12
V gene: TRBV5-6
CDR3 protein: ASSLAGGLGEQY

J gene: TRBJ1-2
CDR3 length: 12
V gene: TRBV2
CDR3 protein: ASSVQGANYGYT

J gene: TRBJ2-6
CDR3 length: 14
V gene: TRBV4-1
CDR3 protein: ASSQVPGSGANVLT

J gene: TRBJ1-1
CDR3 length: 13
V gene: TRBV4-1
CDR3 protein: ASAHRGFVNTEAF

J gene: TRBJ1-2
CDR3 length: 10
V gene: TRBV28
CDR3 protein: ASSGRGDGYT

J gene: TRBJ1-1
CDR3 length: 13
V gene: TRBV7-2
CDR3 protein: ASSLSPQGGTEAF

J gene: TRBJ1-4
CDR3 length: 14
V gene: TRBV5-1
CDR3 protein: ASSPRRVGTNEKLF

J gene: TRBJ2-7
CDR3 length: 17
V gene: TRBV24-1
CDR3 protein: ATSVVRRPGTLTPYEQY

J gene: TRBJ2-1
CDR3 length: 14
V gene: TRBV12-5
CDR3 protein: ASGLDRLLIYNEQF

J gene: TRBJ2-7
CDR3 length: 9
V gene: TRBV12-3/TRBV12-4
CDR3 protein: ASRTGSEQY

J gene: TRBJ2-3
CDR3 length: 16
V gene: TRBV18
CDR3 protein: ASSPAGTSGGATDTQY

J gene: TRBJ2-1
CDR3 length: 14
V gene: TRBV4-3
CDR3 protein: ASSQDIVWLGNEQF

J gene: TRBJ1-5
CDR3 length: 15
V gene: TRBV2
CDR3 protein: ASSEVRGPRSNQPQH

J gene: TRBJ2-7
CDR3 length: 13
V gene: TRBV4-1
CDR3 protein: ASSQEGTVAYEQY

J gene: TRBJ2-1
CDR3 length: 15
V gene: TRBV5-1
CDR3 protein: ASSPKSPGTGYNEQF

J gene: TRBJ1-1
CDR3 length: 13
V gene: TRBV5-1
CDR3 protein: ASSLAGGESTEAF

J gene: TRBJ2-7
CDR3 length: 12
V gene: TRBV6-5
CDR3 protein: ASGGLSGGYEQY

J gene: TRBJ2-5
CDR3 length: 14
V gene: TRBV5-1
CDR3 protein: ASSPPFGTGGETQY

J gene: TRBJ2-2
CDR3 length: 16
V gene: TRBV19
CDR3 protein: ASSIRGTGSGASGELF

J gene: TRBJ2-1
CDR3 length: 13
V gene: TRBV20-1
CDR3 protein: SASNPRNNHNEQF

J gene: TRBJ2-5
CDR3 length: 12
V gene: TRBV9
CDR3 protein: ASSVHGVPETQY

J gene: TRBJ1-3
CDR3 length: 13
V gene: TRBV3-1/TRBV3-2
CDR3 protein: ASSLLQGTGNTIY

J gene: TRBJ2-7
CDR3 length: 12
V gene: TRBV20-1
CDR3 protein: SASGTGKTYEQY

J gene: TRBJ2-5
CDR3 length: 14
V gene: TRBV19
CDR3 protein: ASSPRWDFGPGTQY

J gene: TRBJ1-1
CDR3 length: 14
V gene: TRBV18
CDR3 protein: ASSPQGMDIDTEAF

J gene: TRBJ1-1
CDR3 length: 13
V gene: TRBV29-1
CDR3 protein: SVAYQGQRNTEAF

J gene: TRBJ2-3
CDR3 length: 12
V gene: TRBV6-5
CDR3 protein: ASSSGTSGGARN

J gene: TRBJ2-7
CDR3 length: 13
V gene: TRBV5-4
CDR3 protein: ASSWDRDRGPEQY

J gene: TRBJ1-2
CDR3 length: 15
V gene: TRBV29-1
CDR3 protein: SVPGGTGTGGAYGYT

J gene: TRBJ2-1
CDR3 length: 13
V gene: TRBV28
CDR3 protein: ASSLGQSSYNEQF

J gene: TRBJ1-4
CDR3 length: 13
V gene: TRBV30
CDR3 protein: AWEHPGLGGEKLF

J gene: TRBJ1-1
CDR3 length: 11
V gene: TRBV29-1
CDR3 protein: SVRQGAGAEAF

J gene: TRBJ2-7
CDR3 length: 11
V gene: TRBV9
CDR3 protein: ASSTRQGREQY

J gene: TRBJ2-2
CDR3 length: 14
V gene: TRBV19
CDR3 protein: ASSVPRAANTGELF

J gene: TRBJ2-3
CDR3 length: 16
V gene: TRBV7-9
CDR3 protein: ASSWGAGQGFIADTQY

J gene: TRBJ2-7
CDR3 length: 13
V gene: TRBV10-2
CDR3 protein: ASSVGQTSSYEQY

J gene: TRBJ2-5
CDR3 length: 13
V gene: TRBV5-1
CDR3 protein: ASSAAPGTGETQY

J gene: TRBJ2-3
CDR3 length: 13
V gene: TRBV9
CDR3 protein: ASSPEKMGTDTQY

J gene: TRBJ2-2
CDR3 length: 14
V gene: TRBV4-2
CDR3 protein: ASSPIAGGRSGELF

J gene: TRBJ1-2
CDR3 length: 12
V gene: TRBV6-5
CDR3 protein: ASRRTATNYGYT

J gene: TRBJ2-1
CDR3 length: 13
V gene: TRBV27
CDR3 protein: ASSDTSGAYNEQF

J gene: TRBJ1-5
CDR3 length: 12
V gene: TRBV5-6
CDR3 protein: ASSLGQANQPQH

J gene: TRBJ2-4
CDR3 length: 13
V gene: TRBV5-6
CDR3 protein: ASSLPGTAKNIQY